These 32 T cell receptor beta chains were sequenced from one sample in a study of glioma-infiltrating T cells. Amplification of TCR alpha and beta CDR3 regions from RNA used iRepertoire nested multiplex PCR. TCRdb fed the multiplex PCR reads into MiXCR, producing one record per CDR3 protein. The sample has around 190,000 distinct CDR3 sequences; about 31% are singletons. Source material: glioma tissue, nonneoplastic brain tissue, or PBMCs (not recorded which). The receptors were sampled from a human donor with low-grade glioma or glioblastoma, undergoing nonglioma brain surgery, or in good health (not recorded which).

This clonotype was counted between two and nine times. V and J are TRBV7-9 and TRBJ2-5; D may be TRBD1 (5 bases). V lost 5 bases and J 2 bases, leaving 12 bases between the germline ends. Germline CDR1 reads SEHNR; CDR2 reads FQNEAQ (reference sequence). The CDR3 has 14 amino acids. The CDR3 coding sequence is TGTGCCAGCAGCCCCGACAGTAAGCAAGAGACCCAGTACTTC. It translates to CASSPDSKQETQYF.

This clonotype was counted only a few times. This chain joins TRBV29-1 and TRBJ2-5; D perhaps matches TRBD2 (5 bases). Trimming took off 4 bases at V and 1 base at J, with 13 bases between the two ends. The germline V gene encodes CDR1 SQVTM and CDR2 ANQGSEA. The CDR3 length is 14 residues. CDR3 region: CSVAPGRIQETQYF. The CDR3 DNA sequence: TGCAGCGTTGCACCGGGAAGGATCCAAGAGACCCAGTACTTC. Looking up the rest from reference TRBV29-1 and TRBJ2-5 gives the full variable domain: SAVISQKPSRDICQRGTSLTIQCQVDSQVTMMFWYRQQPGQSLTLIATANQGSEATYESGFVIDKFPISRPNLTFSTLTVSNMSPEDSSIYLCSVAPGRIQETQYFGPGTRLLVL.

In regard to this clonotype: A much larger clone differs by one base, so this may be a read error. The genes are TRBV7-9 and TRBJ2-5, with a possible D match to TRBD2 (6 bases). Per the germline V gene, CDR1 is SEHNR and CDR2 is FQNEAQ (reference sequence). The length of the CDR3 is 15 residues. Trimming removed 1 base from V and 6 bases from J, with 15 bases in between. The CDR3 nucleotides are TGTGCCAGCAGCTTAGAGCCTAGCGAGAGTCAGACCCAGTACTTC. Translated: CASSLEPSESQTQYF.

This clonotype was recorded at least ten times. The chain links TRBV19 to TRBJ1-1; D is undetermined. Looked up from germline, CDR1 is LNHDA and CDR2 is SQIVND (reference sequence). V was cut by 7 bases and J by 1 base, with 13 bases left in between. This CDR3 is built from 14 residues. The CDR3 here is CASTKQWENTEAFF. As DNA, the CDR3 is TGTGCCAGTACCAAACAGTGGGAGAACACTGAAGCTTTCTTT.

This rearrangement joins TRBV9 to TRBJ2-7; 13 nucleotides match TRBD2. CDR1 and CDR2 (germline): SGDLS, YYNGEE. V dropped 0 bases and J dropped 7; count of bases not matched to a gene: 7. The CDR3 is made up of 16 amino acids. In DNA form, the CDR3 reads TGTGCCAGCAGCGTAGGTTGGACTAGCGGGAGAGGAGAGCAGTACTTC. This codes for CASSVGWTSGRGEQYF.

Regarding this clonotype: Given a much more abundant clone one base away, this may be a read error. This rearrangement joins TRBV12-3 or TRBV12-4 to TRBJ1-5, with D tentatively TRBD1 (5 bases). V was clipped by 7 bases and J by 7 bases, with 14 bases between them. The CDR3 is made up of 13 amino acids. CDR3 DNA: TGTGCCAGCACCCTAGGGACGGGGCAGCCCCAGCATTTT. Translated: CASTLGTGQPQHF.

At least ten counts were recorded for this clonotype. J is TRBJ1-2 and V is TRBV28; D unclear. In germline, CDR1 is MDHEN, CDR2 SYDVKM. CDR3 size: 13 residues. Trimming cost V 6 bases and J 6 bases, with 14 bases left between them. The CDR3 region is CASSSPGRDGYTF. The DNA for the CDR3 is TGTGCCAGCAGCTCCCCCGGGAGGGATGGCTACACCTTC.

Many counts were recorded for this clonotype. The chain carries TRBV12-5 and TRBJ2-1; perhaps TRBD1 as D (5 bases). The CDR3 has 14 residues. Germline CDR1 reads LGHNT; CDR2 reads FRNRAP. Deletions cut 1 base from V and 10 bases from J, with 14 bases between. This CDR3 reads CASGLDQTAREQFF. CDR3 coding DNA: TGTGCTAGTGGTTTGGACCAGACAGCCCGGGAGCAGTTCTTC.

This clonotype was observed at least ten times. The chain uses TRBV27 and TRBJ1-1, with TRBD1 matching over 10 bases. Germline CDR1 MNHEY, CDR2 SMNVEV (reference sequence). The CDR3 sequence is 12 residues long. The V segment lost 6 bases and the J segment 8 bases; nucleotides outside the gene matches: 3. The DNA for the CDR3 is TGTGCCAGCAGCGCGACAGGGGGCGAAGCTTTCTTT. It translates to CASSATGGEAFF.

The chain uses TRBV12-3 or TRBV12-4 and TRBJ2-5; D might be TRBD2 (7 bases). The ends were cut back, 1 base at V and 2 bases at J, with 17 bases in the middle. The CDR3 sequence is 17 residues long. CDR3 protein: CASSLGGSGTKQETQYF. For the CDR3, the DNA is TGTGCCAGCAGTTTAGGGGGAAGCGGGACAAAACAAGAGACCCAGTACTTC.

This clonotype is labeled medium-sized. The genes are TRBV6-1 and TRBJ2-3; D remains unclear. V was pared by 3 bases and J by 2 bases, with 9 bases between. This CDR3 is 14 amino acids long. The germline V gene has CDR1 MNHNS and CDR2 SASEGT. In nucleotides, the CDR3 is TGTGCCAGCAGTGAGGGCTTTCCCACAGATACGCAGTATTTT. Its protein is CASSEGFPTDTQYF.

This clonotype occurred many times. The CDR3 loop reads CASSQVRGAEAFF. The CDR3 DNA reads as TGTGCCAGCAGCCAAGTTCGAGGGGCTGAAGCTTTCTTT. The chain combines TRBV14 with TRBJ1-1; weak D call: TRBD1 (5 bases). Germline CDR1 is SGHDN and CDR2 is FVKESK. This CDR3 spans 13 amino acids. Trimming pared 1 base from V and 6 bases from J, leaving 9 bases between.

As for this clonotype: It is likely a read error, because the conserved phenylalanine at the end of the CDR3 is missing. The DNA is omitted, as the CDR3 cannot be located on it reliably, and the CDR3 follows TCRdb's listing. V usage is TRBV6-1 and J usage is TRBJ1-5. Germline assignment: CDR1 MNHNS and CDR2 SASEGT. The CDR3 spans 13 residues, counting both ends. This CDR3 is CASSKDCNQPRHL.

This clonotype was seen only a few times. The V and J genes are TRBV10-3 and TRBJ2-5, with a tentative D call TRBD2 (6 bases). The CDR3 extends over 14 amino acids. Deletions cut 3 bases from V and 7 bases from J, with 15 bases between. The germline V gene has CDR1 ENHRY and CDR2 SYGVKD. In nucleotides, the CDR3 is TGTGCCATCAGTGATAGTCGGGAGCTTTGGACCCAGTACTTC. Protein sequence: CAISDSRELWTQYF.

This clonotype was counted many times. This sequence joins TRBV27 and TRBJ1-5; no reliable D call. Germline assignment: CDR1 MNHEY and CDR2 SMNVEV (reference sequence). The CDR3 has 14 amino acids. V was pared by 3 bases and J by 0 bases, with 6 bases between. The CDR3 region has the DNA TGTGCCAGCAGTTTCGGGGTTAGCAATCAGCCCCAGCATTTT. This codes for CASSFGVSNQPQHF.

Many counts were recorded for this clonotype. The chain is built from TRBV7-9 and TRBJ1-2; TRBD1 agrees at 8 bases. J lost 10 bases, V lost 6 bases, and 1 base had no gene match. The length of the CDR3 is 10 residues. The germline CDR1 and CDR2 sequences are SEHNR and FQNEAQ (reference sequence). The CDR3 coding sequence is TGTGCCAGCAGGGACAGGGACTACACCTTC. It codes for CASRDRDYTF.

This clonotype was counted at least ten times. Possible read error: a much larger clone is one base away. V is TRBV20-1 and J is TRBJ1-1; 7 nucleotides agree with TRBD1. This CDR3 is built from 13 residues. Germline CDR1 DFQATT, CDR2 SNEGSKA (reference sequence). The V gene end was trimmed by 5 bases and the J gene end by 0 bases; junction bases not matched to a gene: 3. Here the CDR3 reads CSAAGQMNTEAFF. CDR3 in DNA: TGCAGTGCTGCGGGACAGATGAACACTGAAGCTTTCTTT.

The J gene is TRBJ2-5, the V gene TRBV10-3; 11 bases line up with TRBD2. Germline V CDR1 and CDR2: ENHRY, SYGVKD. V dropped 3 bases and J dropped 11; count of bases not matched to a gene: 23. The CDR3 extends over 19 amino acids. CDR3 amino acids: CAISEGRLAGGPSSNEQYF. CDR3 coding DNA: TGTGCCATCAGTGAAGGAAGGTTAGCGGGAGGGCCGAGCAGCAATGAGCAGTACTTC.

CDR3 amino acids: CASSLEGGGEPTDTQYF. CDR3 DNA: TGTGCCAGCAGCTTAGAGGGGGGCGGCGAGCCCACAGATACGCAGTATTTT. The chain employs TRBV7-9 and TRBJ2-3, with D perhaps assigned TRBD1 or TRBD2 (6 bases each). The CDR3 length is 17 residues. Germline CDR1 and CDR2: SEHNR and FQNEAQ (reference sequence). Trimming took off 1 base at V and 2 bases at J, with 16 bases between the two ends. Full variable domain (missing parts from reference TRBV7-9 and TRBJ2-3): DTGVSQNPRHKITKRGQNVTFRCDPISEHNRLYWYRQTLGQGPEFLTYFQNEAQLEKSRLLSDRFSAERPKGSFSTLEIQRTEQGDSAMYLCASSLEGGGEPTDTQYFGPGTRLTVL.

The chain joins TRBV18 to TRBJ2-5; the D is unclear. CDR1 is KGHSH, CDR2 LQKENI, per germline. Trimming left V 5 bases short and J 4 bases short, with 23 bases between. The CDR3 length is 17 residues. The CDR3 here is CASSSVSTTLLGETQYF. CDR3 bases: TGTGCCAGCTCATCTGTGTCCACTACGTTGTTGGGAGAGACCCAGTACTTC.

The V and J genes are TRBV6-1 and TRBJ1-2; 9 nucleotides line up with TRBD1. The trim removed 5 bases at V and 5 bases at J, leaving 9 bases unmatched. The CDR3 length is 15 residues. CDR1 and CDR2 (germline): MNHNS, SASEGT. This chain's CDR3 is CASSNSTGGAYGYTF. CDR3 DNA: TGTGCCAGCAGTAATTCCACAGGGGGCGCGTATGGCTACACCTTC.

The chain couples TRBV4-3 to TRBJ2-3, with 9 bases identical to TRBD2. The germline gives CDR1 LGHNA, CDR2 YSLEER. This CDR3 region has 17 residues. V trimming: 2 bases; J trimming: 4 bases; junction bases outside the gene matches: 10. The CDR3 bases are TGCGCCAGCAGCCAACTGGATAGCGGGAGTGGGGCAGATACGCAGTATTTT. Translated: CASSQLDSGSGADTQYF.

This clonotype was counted many times. The rearrangement links TRBV4-2 to TRBJ2-1; TRBD2 matches 13 bases. The germline V gene has CDR1 LGHNA and CDR2 YNFKEQ. The CDR3 spans 17 residues. Losses at the gene ends were 4 bases for V and 2 bases for J; bases not matched to a gene: 5. CDR3 sequence: CASSLLAGGPTYNEQFF. The CDR3 DNA sequence: TGTGCCAGCAGCCTACTAGCGGGAGGGCCGACCTACAATGAGCAGTTCTTC.

The sample holds many counts of this clonotype. The chain carries TRBV7-9 and TRBJ2-7; 11 bases match TRBD2. V was pared by 3 bases and J by 0 bases, with 4 bases of the junction left unmatched. Germline CDR1 reads SEHNR; CDR2 reads FQNEAQ (reference sequence). The CDR3 is made up of 16 amino acids. CDR3 sequence (DNA): TGTGCCAGCAGCTTCGGACTAGCGGGTATCTCCTACGAGCAGTACTTC. Its translation: CASSFGLAGISYEQYF.

This clonotype was recorded a few times. The chain combines TRBV4-3 with TRBJ1-4; possibly TRBD1 for D (5 bases). Looked up from germline, CDR1 is LGHNA and CDR2 is YSLEER. The CDR3 has 16 residues. Trimming left V 4 bases short and J 8 bases short, with 20 bases between. The CDR3 nucleotides are TGCGCCAGCAGCCCCCAAGCAGGGAAAGGTAGCGAAAAACTGTTTTTT. Translating gives CASSPQAGKGSEKLFF.

This rearrangement joins TRBV6-4 to TRBJ2-5, with D tentatively TRBD2 (5 bases). The germline V gene has CDR1 MRHNA and CDR2 SNTAGT. The CDR3 runs 14 residues. V lost 6 bases and J 1 base, leaving 12 bases between the germline ends. For the CDR3, the DNA is TGTGCCAGCAGCGAGGGCCAGCCCCAAGAGACCCAGTACTTC. Its protein is CASSEGQPQETQYF.

The table lists this clonotype with many counts. The chain links TRBV4-1 to TRBJ2-7; a possible D gene is TRBD2 (6 bases). Trimming stripped 7 bases from V and 3 bases from J, with 16 bases between. CDR1 is MGHRA, CDR2 YSYEKL, per germline. The CDR3 runs to 14 residues. CDR3 in amino acids: CASTPTSIGYEQYF. CDR3 in DNA: TGCGCCAGCACACCGACTAGTATCGGCTACGAGCAGTACTTC.

This clonotype was seen ten or more times. V gene TRBV6-1 combines with J gene TRBJ2-3; D is ambiguous. CDR1 and CDR2 (germline): MNHNS, SASEGT. The CDR3 loop spans 14 amino acids. V dropped 5 bases and J dropped 2 bases, with 11 bases sitting between them. CDR3 in amino acids: CASSPDWITDTQYF. DNA for the CDR3: TGTGCCAGCAGTCCTGACTGGATCACAGATACGCAGTATTTT.

This clonotype was seen repeatedly, ten times or more. V is TRBV7-9 and J is TRBJ2-1; 7 bases map to TRBD1. Germline V gene lookup returns CDR1 SEHNR and CDR2 FQNEAQ (reference sequence). CDR3 size: 15 residues. Trimming took 5 bases from V and 0 from J; bases not matched to a gene: 4. CDR3 nucleotides: TGTGCCAGCAGCGGGGGACAGAGCTCCTACAATGAGCAGTTCTTC. Translation gives CASSGGQSSYNEQFF.

A remark on this clonotype: It may be a read error: a sequence one base away is much more abundant. The V call is TRBV2, the J call TRBJ1-6; D possibly corresponds to TRBD1 (6 bases). The CDR3 covers 14 residues. Germline V CDR1 and CDR2: SNHLY, FYNNEI. The CDR3 protein is CASSGQMDNSPPHF. CDR3 coding DNA: TGTGCCAGCAGCGGACAGATGGATAATTCACCCCCCCACTTT.

Turning to this clonotype: Mismatch with germline at one junction end may stem from a read error. The DNA of the CDR3 is TGCAGTGCCATCCCGAACACTGAAGGTTTGTTT. It translates to CSAIPNTEGLF. This chain connects TRBV20-1 to TRBJ1-1; unclear D gene. Germline lookup yields CDR1 DFQATT and CDR2 SNEGSKA (reference sequence). The CDR3 sequence is 11 residues long.

A single count supports this clonotype. A single base separates this from a much larger clone, so it may be a read error. V usage is TRBV7-9 and J usage is TRBJ2-3, with 7 bases that match TRBD2. From germline, CDR1 is SEHNR and CDR2 FQNEAQ (reference sequence). With 1 base clipped from V and 6 bases from J, the junction kept 4 bases outside the gene matches. This CDR3 comprises 14 residues. The CDR3 is CASSLGYGGDTQYF. The CDR3 nucleotides are TGTGCCAGCAGCTTAGGATACGGGGGGGATACGCAGTATTTT.